These T cell receptor beta chains were read from a single sample in a study of T cell repertoires in cytomegalovirus infection. One entry per CDR3 protein, called by TCRdb with MiXCR from the reads. The repertoire has some 300,000 distinct CDR3 sequences, about 8.8% of them found once; the top ten carry approximately 2.4%. Sequencing was performed on PBMCs. Receptors were obtained from a human donor in good health (CMV status not recorded). Some clones in this sample may be carry-over from other donors' samples. Each CDR3 is given with its conserved first and last residue. The D gene is left open where the match is weak. Not all rows give a size; the values are once, few, many and, for expanded clones, a class.

V gene	clone size	D gene	J gene	CDR3 DNA	CDR3 protein
TRBV5-1	few	.	TRBJ2-2	TGCGCCAGCAGCTTGGCCTGGACGGGGTCGAACACCGGGGAGCTGTTTTTT	CASSLAWTGSNTGELFF
TRBV20-1	many	.	TRBJ2-7	TGCAGTGCCGGCGACACTCTCGAGCAGTACTTC	CSAGDTLEQYF
TRBV5-6	.	TRBD1	TRBJ1-1	TGTGCCAGCAGCGTCAGACAGGGGCTGGGGACTGAAGCTTTCTTT	CASSVRQGLGTEAFF
TRBV15	many	TRBD1	TRBJ2-7	TGTGCCACCAGCAGAGACGACAGGGTCAACGAGCAGTACTTC	CATSRDDRVNEQYF
TRBV5-6	many	.	TRBJ1-6	TGTGCCAGCAGCTACGCCCAGGACTATAATTCACCCCTCCACTTT	CASSYAQDYNSPLHF
TRBV19	.	.	TRBJ1-3	TGTGCCAGTAGTCCGGGACTCGCCTCTGGAAACACCATATATTTT	CASSPGLASGNTIYF
TRBV7-8	many	.	TRBJ2-1	TGTGCCAGCAGCGAAAGTAGCGGAAGGAGCTCCTACAATGAGCAGTTCTTC	CASSESSGRSSYNEQFF
TRBV19	.	.	TRBJ2-1	TGTGCCAGTAGTATAGGATTAGCTTGGGAGCAGTTCTTC	CASSIGLAWEQFF
TRBV7-8	many	.	TRBJ2-1	TGTGCCAGCAGCCGGGACCTGTTTGACAATGAGCAGTTCTTC	CASSRDLFDNEQFF
TRBV12-3/TRBV12-4	many	TRBD2	TRBJ2-1	TGTGCCAGCACCCTGACTAGCGGGGGGCGGGTTGGCAATGAGCAGTTCTTC	CASTLTSGGRVGNEQFF
TRBV7-9	.	.	TRBJ1-3	TGTGCCAGCAGCTTATCGACCACCGGAAACACCATATATTTT	CASSLSTTGNTIYF
TRBV5-6	.	TRBD1	TRBJ2-5	TGTGCCAGCAGGGTAACAGGGGTTGATGGGGAGACCCAGTACTTC	CASRVTGVDGETQYF
TRBV7-9	many	.	TRBJ1-2	TGTGCCAGCAGCTTAGTTTCCCTACAGGGCGCCTATGGCTACACCTTC	CASSLVSLQGAYGYTF
TRBV7-2	many	TRBD2	TRBJ2-3	TGTGCCAGCAGCTTAGCGGGGGGGATAGCAGATACGCAGTATTTT	CASSLAGGIADTQYF
TRBV3-1	many	.	TRBJ2-3	TGTGCCAGCACCGTAAGAGGCACAGATACGCAGTATTTT	CASTVRGTDTQYF
TRBV28	few	.	TRBJ1-5	TGTGCCAGCAGTTCCCCGTCCTATCAGCCCCAGCATTTT	CASSSPSYQPQHF
TRBV6-5	.	.	TRBJ1-1	TGTGCCAGCAGTTACGCTGGGGGGGGCGCTGAAGCTTTCTTT	CASSYAGGGAEAFF
TRBV6-1	many	TRBD1	TRBJ1-2	TGTGCCAGCAGTCCTACAGGGGTGGGAGGCTACACCTTC	CASSPTGVGGYTF
TRBV29-1	.	.	TRBJ2-5	TGCAGCGTTGGGACATCCCAAGAGACCCAGTACTTC	CSVGTSQETQYF
TRBV19	few	.	TRBJ1-5	TGTGCCAGTAGTCGGGAAGGGAAGTACCAGCCCCAGCATTTT	CASSREGKYQPQHF
TRBV20-1	few	TRBD2	TRBJ2-1	TGCAGTGCCCTGGATCGACTAGCGGGGGACAATGAGCAGTTCTTC	CSALDRLAGDNEQFF
TRBV5-4	many	.	TRBJ2-5	TGTGCCAGCAGCTTCGGGGACCAAGAGACCCAGTACTTC	CASSFGDQETQYF
TRBV4-3	many	TRBD1	TRBJ1-6	TGCGCCAGCAGCCAAGAACCCAGACAGGGCTATAATTCACCCCTCCACTTT	CASSQEPRQGYNSPLHF
TRBV6-2/TRBV6-3	many	TRBD1	TRBJ2-4	TGTGCCAGCAGCCAGACAGGGCTCAAAAACATTCAGTACTTC	CASSQTGLKNIQYF
TRBV10-3	many	.	TRBJ2-1	TGTGCCATCAGTGAGTCTTGGGGGGACGTCAGTGAGCAGTTCTTC	CAISESWGDVSEQFF
TRBV5-6	few	.	TRBJ1-3	TGTGCCAGCAGCTTGTCCTCTGCGGCCGACCAAACCTCTGGAAACACCATATATTTT	CASSLSSAADQTSGNTIYF
TRBV6-2/TRBV6-3	many	TRBD1	TRBJ1-1	TGTGCCAGCAGTTCGACAGGGGGATCCAACACTGAAGCTTTCTTT	CASSSTGGSNTEAFF
TRBV20-1	.	.	TRBJ1-2	TGCAGTGCTAGGACAGTCGCGGGCTACACCTTC	CSARTVAGYTF
TRBV5-4	.	.	TRBJ1-6	TGTGCCAGCGGGGAAACCAGGAGCTCCTATAATTCACCCCTCCACTTT	CASGETRSSYNSPLHF
TRBV20-1	few	TRBD2	TRBJ2-3	TGCAGTGCTGCCAGGGAGGGGTTAAGAACAGATACGCAGTATTTT	CSAAREGLRTDTQYF
TRBV4-1	many	.	TRBJ2-5	TGCGCCAGCAGCCAAGATGACCGGGCGGGGCGGGTCCAAGAGACCCAGTACTTC	CASSQDDRAGRVQETQYF
TRBV6-2/TRBV6-3	many	.	TRBJ1-2	TGTGCCAGCAGTTACGCCTCGGACTATGGCTACACCTTC	CASSYASDYGYTF
TRBV6-2/TRBV6-3	many	.	TRBJ1-6	TGTGCCAGCAGTTACGAGGGGAGCTCCTATAATTCACCCCTCCACTTT	CASSYEGSSYNSPLHF
TRBV6-5	many	.	TRBJ2-7	TGTGCCAGCAGTCCTCGATTCTCGGGCCACGAGCAGTACTTC	CASSPRFSGHEQYF
TRBV7-9	many	TRBD1	TRBJ1-1	TGTGCCAGCACACCCGAGGGGGCTCACACTGAAGCTTTCTTT	CASTPEGAHTEAFF
TRBV12-3/TRBV12-4	.	.	TRBJ2-2	TGTGCCAGCCACAGATACACCGGGGAGCTGTTTTTT	CASHRYTGELFF
TRBV28	many	TRBD1	TRBJ1-3	TGTGCCAGCACCTTACGCACCCGCGGACAGGTCGGTGGAAACACCATATATTTT	CASTLRTRGQVGGNTIYF
TRBV20-1	few	.	TRBJ1-5	TGCAGTGCTGCTGGACCTTATAGCAATCAGCCCCAGCATTTT	CSAAGPYSNQPQHF
TRBV5-6	many	.	TRBJ1-5	TGTGCCAGCAGCTTGGGGACTGCCGGGCCCCAGCATTTT	CASSLGTAGPQHF
TRBV10-1	few	.	TRBJ1-1	TGCGCCAGCAGTGAAGTGGAGGGAGTAGGGACTGAAGCTTTCTTT	CASSEVEGVGTEAFF
TRBV20-1	few	.	TRBJ2-2	TGCAGTGCCCGCGGCATAAAGGACACCGGGGAGCTGTTTTTT	CSARGIKDTGELFF
TRBV14	many	.	TRBJ2-2	TGTGCCAGCAGTGGCCCGTACACCGGGGAGCTGTTTTTT	CASSGPYTGELFF
TRBV29-1	.	TRBD2	TRBJ2-1	TGCAGCGCCAAGACTAGCGGGGGGCTTGGTGAGCAGTTCTTC	CSAKTSGGLGEQFF
TRBV6-2/TRBV6-3	many	TRBD1	TRBJ1-4	TGTGCCAGCAGTCGCCGACAGGGGACTAATGAAAAACTGTTTTTT	CASSRRQGTNEKLFF
TRBV29-1	many	TRBD2	TRBJ2-1	TGCAGCGCTTCCGGGAGGGTCTACAATGAGCAGTTCTTC	CSASGRVYNEQFF
TRBV5-6	few	.	TRBJ2-5	TGTGCCAGCAGCCCCCGATCGAAAATGAGGACAGAGACCCAGTACTTC	CASSPRSKMRTETQYF
TRBV7-2	many	.	TRBJ1-6	TGTGCCAGCAGCTTAGTTCAGGGGCGATCACCCCTCCACTTT	CASSLVQGRSPLHF
TRBV7-2	many	.	TRBJ1-2	TGTGCCAGCAGCTATTTCAACTCAGAAGATGGCTACACCTTC	CASSYFNSEDGYTF
TRBV5-4	.	TRBD1	TRBJ2-2	TGTGCCAGCAGCGTGAAACCGGGACAGGGAGGTAACACCGGGGAGCTGTTTTTT	CASSVKPGQGGNTGELFF
TRBV9	many	TRBD2	TRBJ2-3	TGTGCCAGCAGCGTTTCGGGGGGACGCACAGATACGCAGTATTTT	CASSVSGGRTDTQYF
TRBV28	many	.	TRBJ1-2	TGTGCCAGCAGTTTCTACCGGGATAGCTATGGCTACACCTTC	CASSFYRDSYGYTF
TRBV3-1	few	.	TRBJ1-3	TGTGCCAGCAGCCCCAAACCCAGCGGCCCGTACGGAAACACCATATATTTT	CASSPKPSGPYGNTIYF
TRBV10-3	few	.	TRBJ2-2	TGTGCCGTTACCCAGACAGACGTGACCACCGGGGAGCTGTTTTTT	CAVTQTDVTTGELFF
TRBV6-2/TRBV6-3	many	.	TRBJ2-7	TGTGCCAGCATTAGGGACGGGAGCTCCTACGAGCAGTACTTC	CASIRDGSSYEQYF
TRBV7-2	many	.	TRBJ1-1	TGTGCCAGCAGCCACGGAGTGAACACTGAAGCTTTCTTT	CASSHGVNTEAFF
TRBV7-9	once	.	TRBJ2-4	TGTGCCAGCAGTTTACTTCGGGGGTTAAACATTCAGTACTTC	CASSLLRGLNIQYF